This paragraph covers one T cell receptor (beta chain) sequence. As handled by the study authors: Reference gene primer amplification gave estimated nucleated cell counts. Sequencing was performed with immunoSEQ multiplex PCR; in TCRdb, only in-frame clones are kept and a portion is missing. That table furnishes V, J and clone size, whereas the DNA furnished D and trimming. Counted here are 150,000 to 200,000 clones, 85% to 90% occurring once; the ten biggest clones make up about 7%. Germline CDR1 is SGDLS and CDR2 is YYNGEE. The V end lost 4 bases, the J end lost 5 bases, and 22 bases lay between the germline ends. The CDR3 contains 17 residues. The data originate from a study of blood T cell repertoires in COVID-19. On the study more broadly: From the United States, Italy and Spain came samples of acute and convalescent COVID-19. Sample material is recorded as cDNA or gDNA derived from T cells, B-cell-depleted T cells, or PBMCs.

The sequenced sample consisted of peripheral blood. This TCR derives from a man over 45 with active or convalescent COVID-19. V usage is TRBV9 and J usage is TRBJ2-1, with D possibly TRBD2 on 6 matching bases. The CDR3 sequence: CASSSQEGRARDNEQFF. DNA for the CDR3: TGTGCCAGCAGCTCCCAGGAGGGCAGGGCCCGAGACAATGAGCAGTTCTTC.